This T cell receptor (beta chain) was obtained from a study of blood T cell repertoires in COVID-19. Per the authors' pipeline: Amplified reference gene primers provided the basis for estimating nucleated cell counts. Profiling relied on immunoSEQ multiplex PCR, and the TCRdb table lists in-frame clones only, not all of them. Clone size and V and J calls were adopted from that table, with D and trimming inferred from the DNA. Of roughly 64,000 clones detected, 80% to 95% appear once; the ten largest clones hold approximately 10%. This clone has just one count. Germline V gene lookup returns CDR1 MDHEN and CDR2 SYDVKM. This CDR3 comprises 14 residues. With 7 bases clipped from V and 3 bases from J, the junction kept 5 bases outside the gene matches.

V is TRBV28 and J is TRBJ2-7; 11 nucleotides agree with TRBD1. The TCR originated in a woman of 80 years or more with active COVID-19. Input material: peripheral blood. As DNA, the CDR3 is TGTGCCAGCACCCGAGGGACAGGGGGCTACGAGCAGTACTTC. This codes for CASTRGTGGYEQYF.